The clone carrying this TCR beta chain was detected many times. Trimming at V came to 9 bases and at J to 8 bases, leaving 16 bases not matched to a gene. The germline gives CDR1 MNHNS, CDR2 SASEGT. The CDR3 totals 15 residues. From the 5' RACE reads, TCRdb called clonotypes with MiXCR, one entry per CDR3 protein. Of some 630,000 distinct CDR3 sequences detected, 7.1% appear once; the ten largest clones hold 1.6%. This record comes from a study of identical twins. The sample was also linked to a second study, of yellow fever vaccine responses in identical twins.

The receptor was derived from a woman aged 18-29 years in good health. The sequencing sample was made of PBMCs. The chain links TRBV6-1 to TRBJ1-3; 7 bases are shared with TRBD1. The CDR3 is CARFIPTGPGDTIYF. CDR3 nucleotides: TGTGCCAGGTTCATCCCGACAGGGCCTGGGGACACCATATATTTT.